The clone carrying this T cell receptor (beta chain) was seen a few times. What it recognizes is unknown. The germline V and J ends were trimmed by 2 bases and 6 bases, with 15 bases remaining between them. The CDR3 covers 14 residues. In germline, CDR1 is SGHDT, CDR2 YYEEEE. TCR alpha and TCR beta cDNA libraries carrying sample barcodes and UMIs came from 5'RACE with constant-segment primers. From the 5' RACE reads, TCRdb called clonotypes with MiXCR, one entry per CDR3 protein. The top ten hold around 20% of the sample, which has more than 250,000 distinct CDR3 sequences, over 15% seen once. This record comes from a study of T-cell memory formation after mild COVID-19. In the study overall: Across donors, TCR clusters were largely donor specific.

Study-wide results and limits: There was a balanced CD4/CD8 profile in clones contracting day 15 to 85, and later expanders leaned CD4+. Mostly located in CM and EM were contracting CD4+ clones, with contracting CD8+ clones located in EMRA.

The clonotype originates from a man aged 18-30 years who had mild COVID-19 (a few samples of this study predate the infection). Cell type and time point are not known. The sample consisted of PBMCs or a T cell subset sorted from them (not recorded which). The chain combines TRBV5-6 with TRBJ2-7; D might be TRBD1 or TRBD2, each matching 5 bases. The CDR3 sequence is CASSFTGRDGEQYF. The DNA of the CDR3 is TGTGCCAGCAGCTTCACAGGAAGGGACGGCGAGCAGTACTTC. The full variable domain, its missing parts supplied by reference TRBV5-6 and TRBJ2-7, is DAGVTQSPTHLIKTRGQQVTLRCSPKSGHDTVSWYQQALGQGPQFIFQYYEEEERQRGNFPDRFSGHQFPNYSSELNVNALLLGDSALYLCASSFTGRDGEQYFGPGTRLTVT.